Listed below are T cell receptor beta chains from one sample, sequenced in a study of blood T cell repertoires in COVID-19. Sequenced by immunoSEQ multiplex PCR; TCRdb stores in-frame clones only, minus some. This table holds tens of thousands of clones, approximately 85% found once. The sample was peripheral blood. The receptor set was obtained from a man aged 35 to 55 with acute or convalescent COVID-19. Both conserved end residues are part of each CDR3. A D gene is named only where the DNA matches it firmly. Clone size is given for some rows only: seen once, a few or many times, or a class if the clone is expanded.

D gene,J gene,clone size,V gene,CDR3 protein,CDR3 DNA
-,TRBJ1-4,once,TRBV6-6,CASSYITGLNEKLFF,TGTGCCAGCAGTTACATTACAGGGCTAAATGAAAAACTGTTTTTT
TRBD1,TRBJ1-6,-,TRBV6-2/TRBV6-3,CASSILPTGATSSYNSPLHF,TGTGCCAGCAGTATCTTACCAACAGGGGCCACGAGCTCCTATAATTCACCCCTCCACTTT
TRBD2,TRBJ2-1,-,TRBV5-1,CASSSTLLAGGLNEQFF,TGCGCCAGCAGCTCCACCTTGCTAGCGGGGGGCCTCAATGAGCAGTTCTTC
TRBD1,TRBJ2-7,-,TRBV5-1,CASSLPGTDEQYF,TGCGCCAGCAGCTTGCCAGGGACAGACGAGCAGTACTTC
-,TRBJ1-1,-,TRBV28,CATQRNTEAFF,TGTGCTACCCAGCGGAACACTGAAGCTTTCTTT
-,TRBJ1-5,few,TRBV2,CASSVRGNNQPQHF,TGTGCCAGCAGTGTTAGGGGCAACAATCAGCCCCAGCATTTT
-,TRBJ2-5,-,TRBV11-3,CASSLDRQETQYF,TGTGCCAGCAGTTTAGACAGGCAAGAGACCCAGTACTTC
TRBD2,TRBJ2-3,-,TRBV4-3,CASSQDVAGGTDTQYF,TGCGCCAGCAGCCAAGATGTTGCGGGGGGCACAGATACGCAGTATTTT
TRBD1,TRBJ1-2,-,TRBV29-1,CSAEAWQGVNGYTF,TGCAGCGCCGAGGCTTGGCAGGGGGTTAATGGCTACACCTTC
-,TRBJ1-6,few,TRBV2,CASGDRQVDSPLHF,TGTGCCAGCGGCGACCGACAGGTGGATTCACCCCTCCACTTT
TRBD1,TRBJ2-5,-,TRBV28,CASSFGTGGLLETQYF,TGTGCCAGCAGTTTCGGGACAGGGGGCCTGCTGGAGACCCAGTACTTC
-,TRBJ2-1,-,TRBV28,CASSLSNEQFF,TGTGCCAGCAGTTTATCGAATGAGCAGTTCTTC
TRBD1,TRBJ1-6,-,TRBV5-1,CASSFYTGGDSPLHF,TGCGCCAGCAGCTTCTACACAGGGGGAGATTCACCCCTCCACTTT
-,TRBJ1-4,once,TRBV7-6,CASSLMGGSNEKLFF,TGTGCCAGCAGCTTAATGGGGGGATCTAATGAAAAACTGTTTTTT
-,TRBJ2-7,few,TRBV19,CASSIAFGQPYEQYF,TGTGCCAGTAGTATAGCCTTTGGACAGCCCTACGAGCAGTACTTC
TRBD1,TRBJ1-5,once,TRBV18,CASSDGTGGGQPQHF,TGTGCCAGCTCAGATGGGACAGGGGGCGGTCAGCCCCAGCATTTT
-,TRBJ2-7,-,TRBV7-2,CASSLAKGYEQYF,TGTGCCAGCAGTCTAGCGAAAGGGTACGAGCAGTACTTC
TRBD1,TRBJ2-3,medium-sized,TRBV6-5,CASSYSQGAPDTQYF,TGTGCCAGCAGTTACTCTCAGGGGGCCCCAGATACGCAGTATTTT
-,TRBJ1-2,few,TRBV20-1,CSAREYRDHTF,TGCAGTGCTAGAGAATACAGGGACCACACCTTC
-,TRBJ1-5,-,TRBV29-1,CSVAAFGGDQPQHF,TGCAGCGTTGCGGCTTTTGGGGGGGACCAGCCCCAGCATTTT
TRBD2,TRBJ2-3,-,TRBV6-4,CASSPGTSGEVQYF,TGTGCCAGCTCGCCCGGGACTAGCGGGGAAGTGCAGTATTTT
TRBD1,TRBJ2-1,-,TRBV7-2,CASRQGSGYEQFF,TGTGCCAGTAGACAGGGGTCGGGGTATGAGCAGTTCTTC
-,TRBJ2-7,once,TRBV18,CASSPGWAAYEQYF,TGTGCCAGCTCACCAGGGTGGGCCGCCTACGAGCAGTACTTC
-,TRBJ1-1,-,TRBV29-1,CSATPTGSTEAFF,TGCAGCGCCACCCCGACAGGCTCCACTGAAGCTTTCTTT
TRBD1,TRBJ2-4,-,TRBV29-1,CSVEAGARGLVQYF,TGCAGCGTTGAAGCTGGGGCCAGGGGGTTGGTTCAGTACTTC
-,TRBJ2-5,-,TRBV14,CASSQGGQMKETQYF,TGTGCCAGCAGCCAGGGGGGACAGATGAAGGAGACCCAGTACTTC
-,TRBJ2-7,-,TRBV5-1,CASSLVSGTYEQYF,TGCGCCAGCAGCTTGGTAAGCGGAACCTACGAGCAGTACTTC
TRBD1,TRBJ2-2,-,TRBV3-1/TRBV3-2,CASSRGQGVVAGELFF,TGTGCCAGCAGCAGAGGACAGGGGGTAGTGGCCGGGGAGCTGTTTTTT
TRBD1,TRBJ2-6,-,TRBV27,CASSLIWTLGQGAHGANVLTF,TGTGCCAGCAGTTTAATCTGGACATTGGGACAGGGGGCGCATGGGGCCAACGTCCTGACTTTC
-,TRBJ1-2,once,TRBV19,CARDPTPGDYGYTF,TGTGCCAGGGATCCAACCCCAGGTGACTATGGCTACACCTTC
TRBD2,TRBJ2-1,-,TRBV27,CASSWDSSGGGLEQFF,TGTGCCAGCAGTTGGGACTCTAGCGGGGGGGGTTTGGAGCAGTTCTTC
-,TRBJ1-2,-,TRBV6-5,CASSPDSLLTYGYTF,TGTGCCAGCAGTCCCGACAGCTTGCTCACTTATGGCTACACCTTC
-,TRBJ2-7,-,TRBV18,CASSPGGYYEQYF,TGTGCCAGCTCACCAGGCGGCTACTACGAGCAGTACTTC
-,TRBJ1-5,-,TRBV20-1,CSASVGGSNQPQHF,TGCAGTGCTAGTGTAGGGGGATCAAATCAGCCCCAGCATTTT
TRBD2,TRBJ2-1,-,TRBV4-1,CASSQAGTSGWDEQFF,TGCGCCAGCAGCCAAGCCGGGACTAGCGGGTGGGATGAGCAGTTCTTC
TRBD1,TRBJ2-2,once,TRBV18,CASSPPTGGYTGELFF,TGTGCCAGCTCACCACCAACAGGGGGGTACACCGGGGAGCTGTTTTTT
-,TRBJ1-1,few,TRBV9,CASSPVGSGDTEAFF,TGTGCCAGCAGCCCTGTGGGCAGCGGAGACACTGAAGCTTTCTTT
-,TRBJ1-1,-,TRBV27,CASSFDRNTEAFF,TGTGCCAGCAGTTTCGACAGAAACACTGAAGCTTTCTTT
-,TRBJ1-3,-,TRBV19,CASIGTHSGNTIYF,TGTGCCAGTATCGGGACACACTCTGGAAACACCATATATTTT
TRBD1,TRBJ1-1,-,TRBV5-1,CASKVSGGTEAFF,TGCGCCAGCAAGGTTTCAGGGGGTACTGAAGCTTTCTTT
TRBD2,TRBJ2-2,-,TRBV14,CASSRLAGGLRYTGELFF,TGTGCCAGCAGCCGACTAGCGGGGGGGCTTCGGTACACCGGGGAGCTGTTTTTT
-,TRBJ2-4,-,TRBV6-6,CASSQSRQYIQYF,TGTGCCAGCAGCCAGAGTCGACAGTACATTCAGTACTTC
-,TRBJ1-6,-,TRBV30,CAWQTTRAGYNSPLHF,TGTGCCTGGCAGACGACGCGGGCGGGGTATAATTCACCCCTCCACTTT
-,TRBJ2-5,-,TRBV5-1,CASSSPGVETQYF,TGCGCCAGCAGCTCACCAGGGGTAGAGACCCAGTACTTC
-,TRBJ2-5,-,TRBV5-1,CASRSLPQETQYF,TGCGCCAGCAGGTCTCTTCCTCAAGAGACCCAGTACTTC